This is a list of T cell receptor beta chains from one sample in a study of control samples from healthy donors and cancer patients. Assay: immunoSEQ multiplex PCR; the TCRdb copy retains only in-frame clones and omits some. The data show over 100,000 clones, approximately 90% seen once. Material for sequencing was blood. The origin of the receptors is a middle-aged man in good health. The CDR3 runs from the conserved cysteine through the conserved F or W. Each record gives: J gene, clone size, D gene, V gene, CDR3 DNA, CDR3 protein. The D gene is left open where the match is weak. Clone size is given for some rows only: seen once, a few or many times, or a class if the clone is expanded.

TRBJ1-6	NA	TRBD1	TRBV19	TGTGCCACCCAAGACAGGGGAAGGTCACCCCTCCACTTT	CATQDRGRSPLHF
TRBJ2-3	NA	TRBD2	TRBV2	TGTGCCAGCAAACCTAGCGGGGTGATAGATACGCAGTATTTT	CASKPSGVIDTQYF
TRBJ2-2	NA	NA	TRBV6-5	TGTGCCATCGGGGCCACAAACACCGGGGAGCTGTTTTTT	CAIGATNTGELFF
TRBJ1-2	NA	TRBD1	TRBV5-1	TGCGCCAGCAGCGACAGGGGGGACAGCTATGGCTACACCTTC	CASSDRGDSYGYTF
TRBJ1-4	NA	NA	TRBV2	TGTGCCAGCAGTGAAGCCAGGTTTAATGAAAAACTGTTTTTT	CASSEARFNEKLFF
TRBJ2-2	NA	TRBD1	TRBV15	TGTGCCACCAGCAGAGGCGTGACAGGGGGCACCGGGGAGCTGTTTTTT	CATSRGVTGGTGELFF
TRBJ2-7	many	NA	TRBV19	TGTGCCAGTAGTAGGGGGACGGGATCCTACGAGCAGTACTTC	CASSRGTGSYEQYF
TRBJ2-3	NA	NA	TRBV14	TGTGCCAGCAGCCTAGGAGATACGCAGTATTTT	CASSLGDTQYF
TRBJ1-6	NA	TRBD1	TRBV5-5	TGTGCCAGCAGCTTGGCCGGGACAGGGGGCTATAATTCACCCCTCCACTTT	CASSLAGTGGYNSPLHF
TRBJ2-5	NA	TRBD2	TRBV5-5	TGTGCCAGCAGCTTGGCGGGGGGAGAGACCCAGTACTTC	CASSLAGGETQYF
TRBJ1-6	NA	NA	TRBV25-1	TGTGCCAGCAGTAGGGACTTAGATTCACCCCTCCACTTT	CASSRDLDSPLHF
TRBJ1-1	NA	NA	TRBV10-2	TGCGCCAGCAAGGAGACTCCTGGCACTGAAGCTTTCTTT	CASKETPGTEAFF
TRBJ2-3	NA	TRBD1	TRBV24-1	TGTGCCACCAGTGAGGACAGGGTCCCAGATACGCAGTATTTT	CATSEDRVPDTQYF
TRBJ1-1	NA	NA	TRBV29-1	TGCAGCGTCCTTAGAGGAACCGAAGGGCCTGAAGCTTTCTTT	CSVLRGTEGPEAFF
TRBJ1-3	once	NA	TRBV7-9	TGTGCCAGCAGCTTAGTGGGGATATCGGTAATGGGAAACACCATATATTTT	CASSLVGISVMGNTIYF
TRBJ2-3	once	TRBD1	TRBV19	TGTGCCAGTTCAGACAGGGGACGCACAGATACGCAGTATTTT	CASSDRGRTDTQYF
TRBJ2-1	NA	TRBD2	TRBV19	TGTGCCAGTAGAAATCCGGGACTAGCGGACAATGAGCAGTTCTTC	CASRNPGLADNEQFF
TRBJ2-5	NA	TRBD1	TRBV3-1/TRBV3-2	TGTGCCAGCAGCCAGCCGACAGGGGGCGTTCAAGAGACCCAGTACTTC	CASSQPTGGVQETQYF
TRBJ2-6	NA	NA	TRBV29-1	TGCAGCGTTTTAAGTGGGGCCAACGTCCTGACTTTC	CSVLSGANVLTF
TRBJ2-3	NA	TRBD1	TRBV24-1	TGTGCCACCAGTTTCGGACAGGGGACAGATACGCAGTATTTT	CATSFGQGTDTQYF
TRBJ1-4	NA	NA	TRBV6-1	TGTGCCAGCAGTGATGGTGGAGGGAACGAAAAACTGTTTTTT	CASSDGGGNEKLFF
TRBJ2-2	NA	NA	TRBV2	TGTGCCACGCAAAAGGGGGGGAACACCGGGGAGCTGTTTTTT	CATQKGGNTGELFF
TRBJ2-7	NA	NA	TRBV7-8	TGTGCCAGCAGCTTATTGGCAGATTACGAGCAGTACTTC	CASSLLADYEQYF
TRBJ1-2	NA	NA	TRBV7-9	TGTGCCAGCAGCTTTACGGGTTATGCGGGAGGCTATGGCTACACCTTC	CASSFTGYAGGYGYTF
TRBJ2-1	NA	NA	TRBV12-3/TRBV12-4	TGTGCCTCCACGGACCAGGTTAGCCATGAGCAGTTCTTC	CASTDQVSHEQFF
TRBJ2-5	NA	TRBD1	TRBV30	TGTGCCTGGAGCCGAGACAGGGGGCTTGGGGAGACCCAGTACTTC	CAWSRDRGLGETQYF
TRBJ1-6	NA	NA	TRBV7-9	TGTGCCAGCAGCTCGCCCTCAGGGAGCTACCCAGATATCAATTCACCCCTCCACTTT	CASSSPSGSYPDINSPLHF
TRBJ1-5	once	NA	TRBV12-3/TRBV12-4	TGTGCCAGCAGCCGGGGTCGGAATCAGCCCCAGCATTTT	CASSRGRNQPQHF
TRBJ1-1	NA	NA	TRBV19	TGTGCCAGTAGTATAGTTTTATCAGGGGCTCGGAACACTGAAGCTTTCTTT	CASSIVLSGARNTEAFF
TRBJ2-1	NA	NA	TRBV30	TGTGTCGGAACCGGTCACACCGGTCTCAATGAGCAGTTCTTC	CVGTGHTGLNEQFF
TRBJ1-4	NA	NA	TRBV11-2	TGTGCCAGCAGCTTAGCGGGACCCGAGGAACTGTTTTTT	CASSLAGPEELFF
TRBJ1-6	NA	NA	TRBV6-5	TGTGCCAGCAGTTACTCGGCAGGCTATAATTCACCCCTCCACTTT	CASSYSAGYNSPLHF
TRBJ2-7	NA	TRBD1	TRBV11-3	TGTGCCAGCAGCTCGACAGGGACGTACGAGCAGTACTTC	CASSSTGTYEQYF
TRBJ1-5	NA	NA	TRBV5-5	TGTGCCAGCAACCTGGAAGTGGATCAGCCCCAGCATTTT	CASNLEVDQPQHF
TRBJ1-2	NA	NA	TRBV5-4	TGTGCCAGCAGCTTTTTGTCCGGGGTCTATGGCTACACCTTC	CASSFLSGVYGYTF
TRBJ1-2	once	NA	TRBV6-5	TGTGCCAGCAGTTACAGCGGGGAGGGCTACACCTTC	CASSYSGEGYTF
TRBJ2-7	NA	NA	TRBV19	TGTGCCAGTAGTTGGGATTCGGGGACCGTCGCCTACGAGCAGTACTTC	CASSWDSGTVAYEQYF
TRBJ1-4	NA	NA	TRBV6-6	TGTGCCAGCAGTTACGGTGACCCTGGGAATGAAAAACTGTTTTTT	CASSYGDPGNEKLFF
TRBJ2-7	NA	TRBD2	TRBV11-3	TGTGCCAGCAGCCCTCTAGCGGGGGGCCCCCTCGAGCAGTACTTC	CASSPLAGGPLEQYF
TRBJ1-3	NA	NA	TRBV9	TGTGCCAGCAGCGTAGGAGGTTTGCGGGGAGGGCCGGGTTCCTCTGGAAACACCATATATTTT	CASSVGGLRGGPGSSGNTIYF
TRBJ2-2	NA	TRBD2	TRBV19	TGTGCCAGTAGCCAAACTAGCGGGGGGTACACCGGGGAGCTGTTTTTT	CASSQTSGGYTGELFF
TRBJ1-3	NA	TRBD1	TRBV28	TGTGCCAGCACCCCTAATGCTGGGACAGGGGGAATCTCTGGAAACACCATATATTTT	CASTPNAGTGGISGNTIYF
TRBJ2-1	NA	NA	TRBV14	TGTGCCAGCAGCCACGAGCACGAATACAATGAGCAGTTCTTC	CASSHEHEYNEQFF
TRBJ1-1	NA	NA	TRBV10-2	TGCGCCAGCCGACCACTCCACCAAAACACTGAAGCTTTCTTT	CASRPLHQNTEAFF
TRBJ1-6	NA	NA	TRBV6-1	TGTGCCAGCAGTGAGGCATTGACCCTTGGCAATAATTCACCCCTCCACTTT	CASSEALTLGNNSPLHF
TRBJ1-3	NA	TRBD1	TRBV6-5	TGTGCCAGCAGCCGCGGGACAGAAGGAAACACCATATATTTT	CASSRGTEGNTIYF
TRBJ2-7	NA	TRBD1	TRBV5-5	TGTGCCAGCAGCGTCCGGGACAGGGTCTACGAGCAGTACTTC	CASSVRDRVYEQYF
TRBJ2-3	once	NA	TRBV2	TGTGCCAGCAAATTAACAGGGTTAGATACGCAGTATTTT	CASKLTGLDTQYF
TRBJ1-1	NA	NA	TRBV5-4	TGTGCCAGCAGCTCTAGCCCTGGCGTAAACACTGAAGCTTTCTTT	CASSSSPGVNTEAFF
TRBJ2-2	few	TRBD2	TRBV7-2	TGTGCCAGCAGCTTAGCGGTAGCGGGGGGGCGGACCGGGGAGCTGTTTTTT	CASSLAVAGGRTGELFF
TRBJ2-4	few	NA	TRBV2	TGTGCCAGCAGCGTAAGGACAGAAACTCAGTACTTC	CASSVRTETQYF
TRBJ1-2	NA	TRBD1	TRBV27	TGTGCCAGCAGTTTTTCCGGACAGGGGCACTATGGCTACACCTTC	CASSFSGQGHYGYTF
TRBJ2-1	NA	NA	TRBV10-2	TGCGCCAGCAGTGAACCCGCGGGGGCCCACAATGAGCAGTTCTTC	CASSEPAGAHNEQFF
TRBJ1-1	NA	NA	TRBV30	TGTGCCTGGAGACGTGGCAGGGACTACACTGAAGCTTTCTTT	CAWRRGRDYTEAFF
TRBJ2-7	NA	TRBD1	TRBV6-6	TGTGCCAGCAGTTACTTCGGGACAGGGGACTACGAGCAGTACTTC	CASSYFGTGDYEQYF